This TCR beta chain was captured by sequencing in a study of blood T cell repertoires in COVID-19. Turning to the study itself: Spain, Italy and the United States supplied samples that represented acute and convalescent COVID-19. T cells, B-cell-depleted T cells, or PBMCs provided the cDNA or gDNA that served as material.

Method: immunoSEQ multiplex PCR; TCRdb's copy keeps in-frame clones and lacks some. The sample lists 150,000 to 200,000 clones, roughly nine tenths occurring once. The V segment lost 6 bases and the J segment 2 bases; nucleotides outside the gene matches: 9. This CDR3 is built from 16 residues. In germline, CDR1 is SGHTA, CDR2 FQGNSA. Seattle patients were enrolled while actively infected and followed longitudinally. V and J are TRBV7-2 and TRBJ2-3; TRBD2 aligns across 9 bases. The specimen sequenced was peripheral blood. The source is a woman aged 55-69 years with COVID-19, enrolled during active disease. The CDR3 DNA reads TGTGCCAGCAGACTAGTAGGGACTAGCTTCACAGATACGCAGTATTTT. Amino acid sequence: CASRLVGTSFTDTQYF.